The count of the clone carrying this T cell receptor beta chain is one. This sample is drawn from a study of blood T cell repertoires in COVID-19. Germline V gene data show CDR1 as LGHNA and CDR2 as YSLEER. The germline V and J ends were trimmed by 0 bases and 6 bases, with 12 bases remaining between them. This CDR3 comprises 15 residues. Sequencing was performed with immunoSEQ multiplex PCR; in TCRdb, only in-frame clones are kept and a portion is missing. The data show about 160,000 clones, around 85% seen once. Sequencing was carried out using peripheral blood. The J gene is TRBJ1-5, the V gene TRBV4-3, with a weak D call TRBD1 (6 bases). The receptor was isolated from a human donor with acute or convalescent COVID-19. The donor label of this sample is uncertain. CDR3 residues: CASSQDWTVSQPQHF. CDR3 in DNA: TGCGCCAGCAGCCAAGATTGGACAGTTAGTCAGCCCCAGCATTTT.